This T cell receptor (beta chain) comes out of a study of blood T cell repertoires in COVID-19. About the research overall: The samples span acute and convalescent COVID-19 from the United States, Italy and Spain. T cells, B-cell-depleted T cells, or PBMCs supplied cDNA or gDNA.

The CDR3 is made up of 15 amino acids. Germline CDR1 MGHRA, CDR2 YSYEKL. The ends lost 0 bases at V and 2 bases at J; junction bases unmatched: 4. Per the authors' pipeline: Reference gene primer amplification gave estimated nucleated cell counts. Libraries were prepared by immunoSEQ multiplex PCR; TCRdb keeps only in-frame clonotypes and omits some of them. That table gives V, J and clone size, and the DNA gave D and trimming. This repertoire shows about 290,000 clones, 85% to 90% found once; its top ten account for 11%. One Seattle source followed patients from active infection through their disease course.

The sequenced sample was peripheral blood. The receptor was derived from a woman in her twenties or thirties with COVID-19, enrolled during active disease. The rearrangement uses TRBV4-1 and TRBJ2-7; 7 nucleotides match TRBD1. CDR3 in DNA: TGCGCCAGCAGCCAAGAAGACAGGGCAACCTACGAGCAGTACTTC. The encoded protein is CASSQEDRATYEQYF.